This T cell receptor (beta chain) originates from a study of spatial heterogeneity in lung cancer. With V trimmed by 2 bases and J by 7 bases, 11 bases remained unmatched. This CDR3 has 16 amino acids. Germline V gene data show CDR1 as SEHNR and CDR2 as FQNEAQ (reference sequence). Each CDR3 protein is one row after TCRdb ran MiXCR on the 5' RACE reads. The table records just under 45,000 distinct CDR3 sequences, approximately 24% of them present only once. This clonotype was seen ten or more times. Time point indicated: blood at routine non-recurrence follow-up after resection. The material sequenced was PBMCs, taken at follow-up. The gene calls are TRBV7-9 and TRBJ1-2, with 9 nucleotides matching TRBD1. The sequence was obtained from a female donor with early-stage non-small cell lung cancer. As DNA, the CDR3 is TGTGCCAGCAGCTTAAGCTACCGGGACAGGGATGGTGGCTACACCTTC. This codes for CASSLSYRDRDGGYTF. The whole variable domain, remainder taken from reference TRBV7-9 and TRBJ1-2, is DTGVSQNPRHKITKRGQNVTFRCDPISEHNRLYWYRQTLGQGPEFLTYFQNEAQLEKSRLLSDRFSAERPKGSFSTLEIQRTEQGDSAMYLCASSLSYRDRDGGYTFGSGTRLTVV.